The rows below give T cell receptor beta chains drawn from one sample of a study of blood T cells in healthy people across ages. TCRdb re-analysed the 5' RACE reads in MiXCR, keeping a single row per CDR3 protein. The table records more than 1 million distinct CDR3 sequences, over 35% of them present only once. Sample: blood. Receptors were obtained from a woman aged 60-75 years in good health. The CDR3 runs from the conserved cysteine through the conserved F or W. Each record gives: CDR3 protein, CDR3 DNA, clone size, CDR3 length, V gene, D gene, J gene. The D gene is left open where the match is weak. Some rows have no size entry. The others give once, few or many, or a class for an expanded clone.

CDR3: CAITQDKGGTDTQYF; DNA: TGTGCCATCACCCAGGACAAGGGGGGAACAGATACGCAGTATTTT; size: NA; length: 15; V: TRBV10-3; D: NA; J: TRBJ2-3
CDR3: CASSPFSGYNEQFF; DNA: TGTGCCAGCAGTCCCTTTAGCGGGTACAATGAGCAGTTCTTC; size: NA; length: 14; V: TRBV28; D: TRBD2; J: TRBJ2-1
CDR3: CSARRWRERAYEQYF; DNA: TGCAGTGCCCGGAGGTGGCGGGAGAGAGCCTACGAGCAGTACTTC; size: NA; length: 15; V: TRBV20-1; D: TRBD2; J: TRBJ2-7
CDR3: CSVEGGQVYEQYF; DNA: TGCAGCGTTGAAGGAGGACAGGTCTACGAGCAGTACTTC; size: many; length: 13; V: TRBV29-1; D: TRBD1; J: TRBJ2-7
CDR3: CASSFSSNNQPQHF; DNA: TGTGCCAGCAGTTTTTCCTCAAACAATCAGCCCCAGCATTTT; size: NA; length: 14; V: TRBV12-3/TRBV12-4; D: NA; J: TRBJ1-5
CDR3: CASSMGLTAGPQETQYF; DNA: TGTGCCAGTAGTATGGGGCTCACGGCAGGCCCCCAAGAGACCCAGTACTTC; size: few; length: 17; V: TRBV19; D: NA; J: TRBJ2-5
CDR3: CAWSGQTYEQYF; DNA: TGTGCCTGGAGTGGACAGACCTACGAGCAGTACTTC; size: NA; length: 12; V: TRBV30; D: NA; J: TRBJ2-7
CDR3: CASSYAPRTGEQYF; DNA: TGTGCCAGCAGTTACGCCCCCCGGACAGGCGAGCAGTACTTC; size: NA; length: 14; V: TRBV6-2/TRBV6-3; D: TRBD1; J: TRBJ2-7
CDR3: CASSLQGAFSYEQYF; DNA: TGTGCCAGCAGTCTACAGGGGGCTTTCTCCTACGAGCAGTACTTC; size: NA; length: 15; V: TRBV12-3/TRBV12-4; D: TRBD1; J: TRBJ2-7
CDR3: CASSQKPLLSYEQYF; DNA: TGTGCCAGCAGCCAAAAACCGCTCCTGTCCTACGAGCAGTACTTC; size: few; length: 15; V: TRBV5-6; D: NA; J: TRBJ2-7
CDR3: CASSPGLNYEQFF; DNA: TGCGCCAGCAGCCCGGGTCTTAATTATGAGCAGTTCTTC; size: few; length: 13; V: TRBV5-1; D: NA; J: TRBJ2-1
CDR3: CASSVDGAQGNRETQYF; DNA: TGTGCCAGCAGCGTAGACGGGGCGCAGGGGAATCGAGAGACCCAGTACTTC; size: NA; length: 17; V: TRBV9; D: NA; J: TRBJ2-5
CDR3: CASSTTSGRGEQYF; DNA: TGTGCCAGCAGTACGACTAGCGGGAGAGGGGAGCAGTACTTC; size: NA; length: 14; V: TRBV6-6; D: TRBD2; J: TRBJ2-5
CDR3: CASTLRYSGTKHGILGGEQYF; DNA: TGCGCCAGCACCTTGCGGTATAGCGGGACCAAGCACGGGATTCTCGGGGGCGAGCAGTACTTC; size: few; length: 21; V: TRBV5-1; D: TRBD2; J: TRBJ2-7
CDR3: CSASWGKNEQFF; DNA: TGCAGTGCCTCGTGGGGGAAAAATGAGCAGTTCTTC; size: few; length: 12; V: TRBV20-1; D: NA; J: TRBJ2-1